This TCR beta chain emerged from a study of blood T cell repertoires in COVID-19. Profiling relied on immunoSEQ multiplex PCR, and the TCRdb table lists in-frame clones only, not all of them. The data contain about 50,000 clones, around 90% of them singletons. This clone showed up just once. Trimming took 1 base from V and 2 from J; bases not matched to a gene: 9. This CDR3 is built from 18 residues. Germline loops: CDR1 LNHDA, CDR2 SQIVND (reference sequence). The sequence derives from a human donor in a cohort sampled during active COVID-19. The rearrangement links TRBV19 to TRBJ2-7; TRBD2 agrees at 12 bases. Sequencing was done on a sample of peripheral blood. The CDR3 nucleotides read TGTGCCAGTAGTATAGGGGGACTAGCGGGTGAGTACCCCTACGAGCAGTACTTC. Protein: CASSIGGLAGEYPYEQYF.